The 19 T cell receptor beta chains listed next were all sequenced from one sample in a study of cytomegalovirus exposure and HLA in healthy donors (dated by TCRdb to 2017 to 2019). The method was the immunoSEQ multiplex PCR assay. A mixture of 60 forward primers for TCR Vbeta segments and 13 reverse primers for TCR Jbeta segments was used in the multiplex PCR. TCRdb obtained this table from immuneACCESS and retained in-frame rearrangements with V and J assigned. These tables miss some clones; where compared with another copy, unresolved V genes account for less than half of the shortfall, and the remainder is unexplained. This sample has 160,000 or so clones in its table, and around 82% of those were observed once. The ten largest clones capture over 2% of the sample. Sample: PBMCs. The receptors were sampled from a man in his sixties in good health and CMV-seronegative.

The rearrangement links TRBV7-2 to TRBJ1-1, with 8 bases matching TRBD1. V lost 4 bases, J lost 0 bases, and 4 bases stayed unmatched. The V gene's germline CDR1 is SGHTA and CDR2 FQGNSA. The CDR3 is 15 amino acids. CDR3 sequence reads: CASSYRTGLNTEAFF. CDR3 in DNA: TGTGCCAGCAGCTACCGGACAGGGTTGAACACTGAAGCTTTCTTT.

V and J are TRBV6-4 and TRBJ2-1; D may be TRBD1 (5 bases). V lost 2 bases to trimming and J lost 6 bases, with 11 bases between them. The germline CDR1 and CDR2 sequences are MRHNA and SNTAGT. The CDR3 extends over 14 amino acids. The DNA for the CDR3 is TGTGCCAGCAGTGACCGGACAAGGGGCAATGAGCAGTTCTTC. Encoded protein: CASSDRTRGNEQFF.

Remarks on this clone: At one end the junction does not follow the germline gene, possibly because of a read error. The chain is built from TRBV5-1 and TRBJ1-2, with no clear D. The germline gives CDR1 SGHRS, CDR2 YFSETQ. This CDR3 region has 13 residues. In DNA, the CDR3 is TGCGCCAGCAGCCGGGAGGGCCTAAATGGCTACCCCTTC. Protein product: CASSREGLNGYPF.

The chain uses TRBV5-1 and TRBJ2-3, with D possibly being TRBD1 (6 bases). The germline V gene has CDR1 SGHRS and CDR2 YFSETQ. The V end was cut by 0 bases, the J end by 3 bases, with 11 bases between. This CDR3 contains 15 residues. The CDR3 region is CASSLEDSQTDTQYF. The CDR3 region has the DNA TGCGCCAGCAGCTTGGAGGACAGCCAGACAGATACGCAGTATTTT.

The J gene is TRBJ1-2, the V gene TRBV7-9; 11 nucleotides line up with TRBD1. V lost 4 bases and J lost 4; bases outside the gene matches: 2. CDR1 is SEHNR and CDR2 is FQNEAQ in the germline V gene (reference sequence). The CDR3 length is 14 residues. The CDR3 sequence is CASSSGTGGYGYTF. CDR3 coding DNA: TGTGCCAGCAGCTCAGGGACAGGGGGCTATGGCTACACCTTC.

The rearrangement links TRBV19 to TRBJ1-4; 8 nucleotides align to TRBD1. The V and J ends lost 5 bases and 5 bases, in that order; junction bases with no gene match: 7. The germline V gene encodes CDR1 LNHDA and CDR2 SQIVND (reference sequence). This CDR3 region has 15 residues. CDR3 DNA sequence: TGTGCCAGTAGTCCAGACAGGGGACTAAATGAAAAACTGTTTTTT. The encoded protein is CASSPDRGLNEKLFF.

In its sample, this clone was seen a few times. The chain carries TRBV29-1 and TRBJ2-1; TRBD2 matches at 15 bases. From germline, CDR1 is SQVTM and CDR2 ANQGSEA. Germline trimming cut 8 bases from V and 1 base from J; bases unmatched to any gene: 9. The CDR3 runs 17 residues. The CDR3 DNA reads TGCAGCATTAGCGGGACTAGCGGGAGGACGTCCTACAATGAGCAGTTCTTC. As protein: CSISGTSGRTSYNEQFF.

The chain couples TRBV10-2 to TRBJ2-1; no reliable D call. V was shortened by 10 bases and J by 0 bases, with 10 bases between the two germline ends. The CDR3 covers 13 residues. CDR1 and CDR2 (germline): WSHSY, SAAADI. CDR3 bases: TGCGCCATAACCGGTCGCTCCTACAATGAGCAGTTCTTC. It codes for CAITGRSYNEQFF.

In its sample, this clone was seen once. This rearrangement joins TRBV5-4 to TRBJ1-1, with D unresolved. V was shortened by 3 bases and J by 2 bases, with 11 bases between the two germline ends. CDR1 SGHNT and CDR2 YYREEE come from the germline V gene (reference sequence). This CDR3 comprises 14 residues. The CDR3 here is CASSSPTGNTEAFF. Written as DNA, the CDR3 is TGTGCCAGCAGCTCCCCGACGGGAAACACTGAAGCTTTCTTT.

The CDR3 spells CASSLDSGDEKLFF. Here the CDR3 DNA reads TGCGCCAGCAGCTTGGACTCAGGGGATGAAAAACTGTTTTTT. The V and J genes are TRBV5-1 and TRBJ1-4; tentatively, D is TRBD1 (6 bases). V dropped 0 bases and J dropped 6 bases, with 9 bases sitting between them. This CDR3 is built from 14 residues. CDR1 is SGHRS, CDR2 YFSETQ, per germline.

The chain employs TRBV5-1 and TRBJ2-3; D gene uncertain. This CDR3 has 14 residues. The germline V gene has CDR1 SGHRS and CDR2 YFSETQ. Trimming cost V 1 base and J 6 bases, with 12 bases left between them. This CDR3 is CASSLSPELDTQYF. The DNA of the CDR3 is TGCGCCAGCAGCTTGAGCCCGGAGCTGGATACGCAGTATTTT.

With regard to this clone: Other DNA sequences in the same sample also yield this CDR3. V gene TRBV4-2 combines with J gene TRBJ1-5; tentatively, D is TRBD1 (5 bases). Germline CDR1 LGHNA, CDR2 YNFKEQ. CDR3 size: 15 residues. V was trimmed by 0 bases and J by 0 bases, leaving 6 bases between them. The DNA for the CDR3 is TGTGCCAGCAGCCAAGACAGGGATAGCAATCAGCCCCAGCATTTT. Its translation: CASSQDRDSNQPQHF.

This clone was seen once. The chain combines TRBV29-1 with TRBJ2-7, with 7 bases lining up with TRBD1. CDR1 is SQVTM, CDR2 ANQGSEA, per germline. J lost 1 base, V lost 7 bases, and 7 bases had no gene match. The length of the CDR3 is 13 residues. The CDR3 reads CSATTGMSYEQYF. The DNA of the CDR3 is TGCAGCGCTACGACAGGGATGTCCTACGAGCAGTACTTC.

This CDR3 reads CASSQVRDRSNQPQHF. As DNA, the CDR3 is TGCGCCAGCAGCCAAGTCCGGGACAGGAGCAATCAGCCCCAGCATTTT. This sequence joins TRBV4-1 and TRBJ1-5; 8 bases match TRBD1. The CDR3 totals 16 residues. V dropped 1 base and J dropped 1; count of bases not matched to a gene: 3. Germline CDR1 is MGHRA and CDR2 is YSYEKL.

The chain joins TRBV13 to TRBJ1-6, with D unresolved. This CDR3 is 14 amino acids long. CDR1 and CDR2 (germline): PRHDT, FYEKMQ (reference sequence). V lost 2 bases, J lost 8 bases, and 10 bases lay in between. The CDR3 DNA sequence: TGTGCCAGCAGCTTAAATCGGGGATATTCACCCCTCCACTTT. This codes for CASSLNRGYSPLHF.

The genes are TRBV27 and TRBJ1-1, with 9 bases matching TRBD1. Germline assignment: CDR1 MNHEY and CDR2 SMNVEV (reference sequence). V shed 6 bases, J shed 6 bases, and the junction held 8 bases outside the gene matches. The CDR3 totals 14 residues. CDR3: CASRIGTGSSEAFF. In nucleotides, the CDR3 is TGTGCCAGCAGGATCGGGACAGGGAGCTCTGAAGCTTTCTTT.

This chain connects TRBV27 to TRBJ1-4; D perhaps matches TRBD1 (6 bases). The CDR3 runs to 16 residues. The V gene's germline CDR1 is MNHEY and CDR2 SMNVEV (reference sequence). V was cut by 5 bases and J by 8 bases, with 21 bases left in between. In DNA form, the CDR3 reads TGTGCCAGCAGTCCTATACCACCAGGGGCTGGGGAAAAACTGTTTTTT. This gives the protein CASSPIPPGAGEKLFF.

J is TRBJ1-5 and V is TRBV19; TRBD1 matches 8 bases. Trimming at V came to 3 bases and at J to 6 bases, leaving 10 bases not matched to a gene. The CDR3 length is 16 residues. CDR1 is LNHDA and CDR2 is SQIVND in the germline V gene (reference sequence). The CDR3 nucleotides read TGTGCCAGTAGTATGCGGGGCGACAGGGGCGGTCAGCCCCAGCATTTT. The encoded protein is CASSMRGDRGGQPQHF.

In this sample, this clone turned up once. Germline is not matched at one junction end, which may reflect a read error. The V and J genes are TRBV6-1 and TRBJ2-5, with 9 bases lining up with TRBD2. In germline, CDR1 is MNHNS, CDR2 SASEGT. The CDR3 loop spans 13 amino acids. CDR3 DNA: TGTGCCAGCAGTTCTAGCGGGACGCGGTTGGATGACTTC. Amino acid sequence: CASSSSGTRLDDF.